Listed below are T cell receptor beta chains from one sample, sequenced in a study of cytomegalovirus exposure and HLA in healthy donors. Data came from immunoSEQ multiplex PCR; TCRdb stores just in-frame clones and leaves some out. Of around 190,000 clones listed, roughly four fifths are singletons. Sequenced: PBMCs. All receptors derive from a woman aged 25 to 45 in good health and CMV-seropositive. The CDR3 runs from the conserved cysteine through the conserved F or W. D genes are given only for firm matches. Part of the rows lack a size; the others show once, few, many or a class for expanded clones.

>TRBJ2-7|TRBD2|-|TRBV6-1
TGTGCCAGCACTAGGCGGGAGAGAGGTCGGTACGAGCAGTACTTC
CASTRRERGRYEQYF
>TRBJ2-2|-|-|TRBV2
TGTGCCAGCAGTACGACTAGTAGTGAGCTGTTTTTT
CASSTTSSELFF
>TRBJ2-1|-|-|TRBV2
TGTGCCAGCAGTGAGCGGACTACGCAATACAATGAGCAGTTCTTC
CASSERTTQYNEQFF
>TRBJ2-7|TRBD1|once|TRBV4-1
TGCGCCAGCAGCCAAGGACGACAGGGTCCCTACGAGCAGTACTTC
CASSQGRQGPYEQYF
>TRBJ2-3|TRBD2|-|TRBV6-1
TGTGCCAGCAGTGTGGGGGGGAGGGCAGATACGCAGTATTTT
CASSVGGRADTQYF
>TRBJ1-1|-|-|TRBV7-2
TGTGCCAGCAGTTTTCGACAGAATAAAGCTTTCTTT
CASSFRQNKAFF
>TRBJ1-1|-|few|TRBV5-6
TGTGCCAGCAGCTGGGGGCGCGGGAACACTGAAGCTTTCTTT
CASSWGRGNTEAFF
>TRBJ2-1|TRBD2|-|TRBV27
TGTGCCAGCAGCCCCCTCGGACTAGCCGCAGAGCAGTTCTTC
CASSPLGLAAEQFF
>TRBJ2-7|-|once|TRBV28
TGTGCCAGCAGTTCCCTCTTTAGTAGCTCCTACGAGCAGTACTTC
CASSSLFSSSYEQYF
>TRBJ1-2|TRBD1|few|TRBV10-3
TGTGCCATCAGTCGACAGGGGGCAATTGTTGGTAGAGGCTACACCTTC
CAISRQGAIVGRGYTF
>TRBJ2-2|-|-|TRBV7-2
TGTGCCAGCAGCTTGGGACTGGAAACCGGGGAGCTGTTTTTT
CASSLGLETGELFF
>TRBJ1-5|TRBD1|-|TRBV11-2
TGTGCCAGCAGCTTAGTCAGGGGGAAGATGGGTCAGCCCCAGCATTTT
CASSLVRGKMGQPQHF
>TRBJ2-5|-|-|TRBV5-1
TGCGCCAGCAGCTTGACAGGAACCCAAGAGACCCAGTACTTC
CASSLTGTQETQYF
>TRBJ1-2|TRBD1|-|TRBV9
TGTGCCAGCAGAGTGGGGGGAGGGACAGGGGCTAACTATGGCTACACCTTC
CASRVGGGTGANYGYTF
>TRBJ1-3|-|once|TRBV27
TGTGCCAGCAGTTTTCGGGGGGGCTACTCTGGAAACACCATATATTTT
CASSFRGGYSGNTIYF
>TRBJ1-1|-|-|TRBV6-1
TGTGCCAGCAGCTTAGCGGTGGAAGGAACTGAAGCTTTCTTT
CASSLAVEGTEAFF
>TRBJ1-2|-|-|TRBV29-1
TGCAGCGTTGGCAGGGTAGCTAACTATGGCTACACCTTC
CSVGRVANYGYTF
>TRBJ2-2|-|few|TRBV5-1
TGCGCCAGCACCTCGCCTGTCAGCGGTCCCGGGGAGCTGTTTTTT
CASTSPVSGPGELFF
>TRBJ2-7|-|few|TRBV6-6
TGTGCCAGCAGCCCACAGGCCCAAATCGCCTACGAGCAGTACTTC
CASSPQAQIAYEQYF
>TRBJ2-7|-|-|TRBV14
TGTGCCAGCAGCCCCACTCGGGAGCACGAGCAGTACTTC
CASSPTREHEQYF
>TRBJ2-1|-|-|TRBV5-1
TGCGCCAGCAGCTTGGCCGGAGCTCGGAACGGTATCTACAATGAGCAGTTCTTC
CASSLAGARNGIYNEQFF
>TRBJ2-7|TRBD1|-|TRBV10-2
TGCGCCAGCAGTGGGGGGACAGGGGTCCACGAGCAGTACTTC
CASSGGTGVHEQYF
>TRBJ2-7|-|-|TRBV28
TGTGCCAGCAGTCTCCTCCTCGAGGAGCAGTACTTC
CASSLLLEEQYF
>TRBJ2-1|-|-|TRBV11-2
TGTGCCAGCTCTCCGGGAGCCTACAATGAGCAGTTCTTC
CASSPGAYNEQFF
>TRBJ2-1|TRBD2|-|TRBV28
TGTGCCAGCAAGGAGGGGGCAATAGCGGGAGGGCCGAGCTCCTACAATGAGCAGTTCTTC
CASKEGAIAGGPSSYNEQFF
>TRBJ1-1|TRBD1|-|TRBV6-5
TGTGCCAGCAGTAGCCCGGGACAGGGGAACACTGAAGCTTTCTTT
CASSSPGQGNTEAFF
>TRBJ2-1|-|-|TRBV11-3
TGTGCCAGCAGCCCAGGACTGTACAATGAGCAGTTCTTC
CASSPGLYNEQFF
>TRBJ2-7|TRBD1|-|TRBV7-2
TGTGCCGAGGATAGAGGGGGGACAGGGAACATATACGAGCAGTACTTC
CAEDRGGTGNIYEQYF
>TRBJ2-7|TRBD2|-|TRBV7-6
TGTGCCAGCAGCTCGGGCCTAGCGGGATCCTACGAGCAGTACTTC
CASSSGLAGSYEQYF
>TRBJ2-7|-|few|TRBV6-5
TGTGCCAGCAGTGAAGATCGGAGAGCGTCTGAGCAGTACTTC
CASSEDRRASEQYF
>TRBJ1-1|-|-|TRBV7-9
TGTGCCAGCAGCCCTGACAGGTTCCAAAACACTGAAGCTTTCTTT
CASSPDRFQNTEAFF
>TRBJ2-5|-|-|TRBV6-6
TGTGCCAGCGGCGGAGCGGTGGGATTGGAGACCCAGTACTTC
CASGGAVGLETQYF
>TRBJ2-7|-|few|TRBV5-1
TGCGCCAGCAGCTTGGACAGCACCTACGAGCAGTACTTC
CASSLDSTYEQYF
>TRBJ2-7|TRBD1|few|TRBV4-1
TGCGCCAGCAGCCAAGCCGGGACAGGCGGCTACGAGCAGTACTTC
CASSQAGTGGYEQYF
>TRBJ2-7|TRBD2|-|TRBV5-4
TGTGCCAGCAGCTTGGAAGCGGGAACCTACGAGCAGTACTTC
CASSLEAGTYEQYF
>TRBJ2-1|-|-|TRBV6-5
TGTGCCAGCTGGCGGGACAGAGACAATGAGCAGTTCTTC
CASWRDRDNEQFF
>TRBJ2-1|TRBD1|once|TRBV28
TGTGCCAGCAGTACCAAGGGACAGAACTTCAATGAGCAGTTCTTC
CASSTKGQNFNEQFF
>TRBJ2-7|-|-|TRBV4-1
TGCGCCAGCAGCCAAGGAGGACGGGGCGAGCAGTACTTC
CASSQGGRGEQYF
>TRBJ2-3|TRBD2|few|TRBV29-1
TGCAGCGTTGAAGTTAGCGGGGATACGCAGTATTTT
CSVEVSGDTQYF
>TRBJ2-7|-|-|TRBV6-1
TGTGCCAGCAGTGCCGAGCCTTCCTACGAGCAGTACTTC
CASSAEPSYEQYF
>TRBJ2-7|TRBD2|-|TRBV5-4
TGTGCCAGCAGCCTCGCCGGGACTAGGGGCCTGGGTGAGCAGTACTTC
CASSLAGTRGLGEQYF
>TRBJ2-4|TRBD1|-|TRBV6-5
TGTGCCAGCAGTACAGGGGGCGGGATGGGTCAGTACTTC
CASSTGGGMGQYF
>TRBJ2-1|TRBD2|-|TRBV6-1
TGTGCCGGGAGCGGGGGGACATCCTACAATGAGCAGTTCTTC
CAGSGGTSYNEQFF
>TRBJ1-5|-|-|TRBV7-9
TGTGCCAGCAGCTCGGGAGGGAGCAATCAGCCCCAGCATTTT
CASSSGGSNQPQHF
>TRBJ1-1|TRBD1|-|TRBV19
TGTGCCAGTAGTCCCTGGGGGACAGGGGAAAGAGGTGAAGCTTTCTTT
CASSPWGTGERGEAFF
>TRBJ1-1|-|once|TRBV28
TGTGCCACCATCAGAGGGTTCGGTGTAGGGACTGAAGCTTTCTTT
CATIRGFGVGTEAFF
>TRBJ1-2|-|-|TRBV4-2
TGTGCCAGCAGCACTCCGATTAACTATGGCTACACTTTC
CASSTPINYGYTF
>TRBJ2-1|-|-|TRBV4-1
TGCGCCAGCAGCCAAGGCCCCGCCAGGGCTTCCTACAATGAGCAGTTCTTC
CASSQGPARASYNEQFF
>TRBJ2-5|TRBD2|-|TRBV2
TGTGCCAGCAGGCGAGCGGGATCCCAAGAGACCCAGTACTTC
CASRRAGSQETQYF
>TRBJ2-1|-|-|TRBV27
TGTGCCAGCAGTATTGCCTCAGGTGAGCAGTTCTTC
CASSIASGEQFF
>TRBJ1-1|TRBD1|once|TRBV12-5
TGTGCTAGTGCCTTAACAGGGGGCAACACTGAAGCTTTCTTT
CASALTGGNTEAFF
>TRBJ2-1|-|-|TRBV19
TGTGCCAGTAGTATCGGGACCTACAATGAGCAGTTCTTC
CASSIGTYNEQFF